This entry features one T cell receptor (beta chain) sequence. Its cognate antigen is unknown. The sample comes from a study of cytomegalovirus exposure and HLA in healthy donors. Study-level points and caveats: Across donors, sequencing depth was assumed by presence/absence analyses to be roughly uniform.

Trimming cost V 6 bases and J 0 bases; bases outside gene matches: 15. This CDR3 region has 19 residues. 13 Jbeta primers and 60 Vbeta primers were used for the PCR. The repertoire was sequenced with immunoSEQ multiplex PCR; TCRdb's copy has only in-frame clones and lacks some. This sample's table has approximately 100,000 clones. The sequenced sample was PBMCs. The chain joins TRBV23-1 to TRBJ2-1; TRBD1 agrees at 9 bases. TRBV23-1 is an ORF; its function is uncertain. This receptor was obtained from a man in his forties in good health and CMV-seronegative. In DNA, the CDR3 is TGCGCCAGCAGCTCGGGGGGACAGGGAAAGAAGGGCTCCTACAATGAGCAGTTCTTC. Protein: CASSSGGQGKKGSYNEQFF.